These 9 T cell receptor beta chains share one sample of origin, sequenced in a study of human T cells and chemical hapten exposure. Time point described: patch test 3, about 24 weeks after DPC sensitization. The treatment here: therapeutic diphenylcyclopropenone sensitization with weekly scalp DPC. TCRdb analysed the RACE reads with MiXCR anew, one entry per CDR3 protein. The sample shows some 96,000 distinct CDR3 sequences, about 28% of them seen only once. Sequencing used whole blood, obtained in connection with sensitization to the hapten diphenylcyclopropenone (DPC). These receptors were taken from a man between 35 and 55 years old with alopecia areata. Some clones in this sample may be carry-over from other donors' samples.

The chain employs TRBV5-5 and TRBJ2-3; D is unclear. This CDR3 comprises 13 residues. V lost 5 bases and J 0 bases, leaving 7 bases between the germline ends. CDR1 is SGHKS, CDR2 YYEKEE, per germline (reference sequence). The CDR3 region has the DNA TGTGCCAGCAGATTCAGTAGCACAGATACGCAGTATTTT. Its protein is CASRFSSTDTQYF.

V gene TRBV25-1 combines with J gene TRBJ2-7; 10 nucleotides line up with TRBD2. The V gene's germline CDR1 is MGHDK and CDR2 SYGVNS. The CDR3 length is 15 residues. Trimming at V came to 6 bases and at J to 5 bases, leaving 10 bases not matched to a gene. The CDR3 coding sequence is TGTGCCAGCAGGGGGGGACTAGCGAACCCTGACGAGCAGTACTTC. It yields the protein CASRGGLANPDEQYF.

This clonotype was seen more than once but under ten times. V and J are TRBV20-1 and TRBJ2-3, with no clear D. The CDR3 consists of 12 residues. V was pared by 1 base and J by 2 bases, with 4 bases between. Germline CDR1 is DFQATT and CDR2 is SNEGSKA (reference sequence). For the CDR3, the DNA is TGCAGTGCTAGAGCATACACAGATACGCAGTATTTT. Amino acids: CSARAYTDTQYF.

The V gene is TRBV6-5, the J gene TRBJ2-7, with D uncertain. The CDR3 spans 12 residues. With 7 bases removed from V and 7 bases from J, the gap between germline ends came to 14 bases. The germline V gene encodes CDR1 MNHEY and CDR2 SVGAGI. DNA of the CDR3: TGTGCCAGCATGGGGAACAGCCGGGAGCAGTACTTC. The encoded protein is CASMGNSREQYF.

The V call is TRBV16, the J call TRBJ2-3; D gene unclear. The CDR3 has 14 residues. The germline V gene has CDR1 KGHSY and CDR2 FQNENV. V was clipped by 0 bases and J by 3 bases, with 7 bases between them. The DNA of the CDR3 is TGTGCCAGCAGCCAATCTGGGCAGACAGATACGCAGTATTTT. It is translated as CASSQSGQTDTQYF.

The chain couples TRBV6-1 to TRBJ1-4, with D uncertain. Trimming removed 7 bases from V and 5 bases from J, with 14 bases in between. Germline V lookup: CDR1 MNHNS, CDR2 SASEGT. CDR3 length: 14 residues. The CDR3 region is CASKGGTRNEKLFF. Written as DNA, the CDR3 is TGTGCCAGCAAGGGTGGTACCCGGAATGAAAAACTGTTTTTT.

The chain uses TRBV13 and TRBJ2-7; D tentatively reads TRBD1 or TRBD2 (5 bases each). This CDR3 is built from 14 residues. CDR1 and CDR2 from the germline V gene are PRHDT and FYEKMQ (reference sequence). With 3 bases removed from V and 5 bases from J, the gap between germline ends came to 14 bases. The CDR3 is CASSFRGRDHEQYF. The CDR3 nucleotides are TGTGCCAGCAGCTTTAGGGGACGGGATCACGAGCAGTACTTC. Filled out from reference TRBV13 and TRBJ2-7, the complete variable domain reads AAGVIQSPRHLIKEKRETATLKCYPIPRHDTVYWYQQGPGQDPQFLISFYEKMQSDKGSIPDRFSAQQFSDYHSELNMSSLELGDSALYFCASSFRGRDHEQYFGPGTRLTVT.

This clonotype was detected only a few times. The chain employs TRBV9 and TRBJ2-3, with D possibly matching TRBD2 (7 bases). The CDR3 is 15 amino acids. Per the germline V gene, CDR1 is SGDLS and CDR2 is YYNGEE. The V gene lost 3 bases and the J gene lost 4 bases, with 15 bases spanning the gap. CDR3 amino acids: CASSAGAGAADTQYF. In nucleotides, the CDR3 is TGTGCCAGCAGCGCGGGGGCGGGAGCCGCAGATACGCAGTATTTT.

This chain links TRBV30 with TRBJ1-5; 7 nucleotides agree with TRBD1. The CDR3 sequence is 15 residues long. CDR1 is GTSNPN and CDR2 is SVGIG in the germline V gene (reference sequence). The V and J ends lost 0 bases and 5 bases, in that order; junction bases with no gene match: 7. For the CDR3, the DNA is TGTGCCTGGAGTGTACAGACAGGGCTCCATCAGCCCCAGCATTTT. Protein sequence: CAWSVQTGLHQPQHF.